The 13 T cell receptor beta chains listed next were all sequenced from one sample in a study of shared clonotypes between healthy human individuals. Repertoires were generated with immunoSEQ multiplex PCR, while TCRdb's copy carries only in-frame clones and drops some. Of roughly 2.5 million clones in the sample, 90% to 95% were seen once. Sequenced sample: naive CD4+ T cells sorted from blood. Regarding subset: CD45RA+ positively selected. The receptors were sampled from a man aged 18 to 29 in good health.

The rearrangement joins TRBV7-8 to TRBJ2-5, with unresolved D. CDR1 and CDR2 (germline): SGHVS, FQNEAQ. V dropped 3 bases and J dropped 5 bases, with 10 bases sitting between them. The CDR3 covers 13 residues. The CDR3 spells CASSLTSGETQYF. CDR3 in DNA: TGTGCCAGCAGCTTGACCTCCGGGGAGACCCAGTACTTC.

The rearrangement uses TRBV6-5 and TRBJ2-3; TRBD1 is a possible D gene (6 bases). Between the trimmed V and J ends, which lost 6 bases and 3 bases, there was a span of 16 bases. From germline, CDR1 is MNHEY and CDR2 SVGAGI. The CDR3 contains 15 residues. CDR3 loop: CASSLAQGLTDTQYF. The CDR3 bases are TGTGCCAGCAGCCTCGCTCAGGGGTTAACAGATACGCAGTATTTT.

The chain is built from TRBV7-9 and TRBJ2-7; TRBD1 agrees at 7 bases. Germline assignment: CDR1 SEHNR and CDR2 FQNEAQ (reference sequence). J was trimmed by 0 bases and V by 5 bases; bases with no gene match: 13. The CDR3 contains 17 residues. The CDR3 DNA follows: TGTGCCAGCAGCCCCGACCCCTGGACAGGCCCCTCCTACGAGCAGTACTTC. Translation gives CASSPDPWTGPSYEQYF.

In the case of this clone: Mismatch with germline at one junction end may stem from a read error. The V gene is TRBV5-6, the J gene TRBJ2-7; D gene unclear. This CDR3 comprises 14 residues. CDR1 is SGHDT and CDR2 is YYEEEE in the germline V gene. Written as DNA, the CDR3 is TGTGCCAGCACCTTGTACATGTCCTCACACGAGCAGTACTTC. It is translated as CASTLYMSSHEQYF. Full variable domain (rest looked up from reference TRBV5-6 and TRBJ2-7): DAGVTQSPTHLIKTRGQQVTLRCSPKSGHDTVSWYQQALGQGPQFIFQYYEEEERQRGNFPDRFSGHQFPNYSSELNVNALLLGDSALYLCASTLYMSSHEQYFGPGTRLTVT.

V and J are TRBV7-6 and TRBJ2-3; the match to TRBD2 covers 10 bases. CDR1 and CDR2 from the germline V gene are SGHVS and FNYEAQ. The CDR3 loop spans 16 amino acids. Trimming cost V 5 bases and J 2 bases; bases outside gene matches: 7. The CDR3 DNA follows: TGTGCCAGCAGCGCCCAAGCGGGGGGGAACACAGATACGCAGTATTTT. Its translation is CASSAQAGGNTDTQYF.

The V gene is TRBV1, the J gene TRBJ1-3; TRBD1 is the table's D call, not checked against the DNA. TRBV1 is a known pseudogene. This CDR3 region has 16 residues. The CDR3 nucleotides are TGCACCAGCACCCACGAACAGGGGGGGGCTGGAAACACCATATATTTT. Translating it yields CTSTHEQGGAGNTIYF.

As regards this clone: This sample includes further DNA sequences coding for the same CDR3. The chain uses TRBV6-1 and TRBJ1-2; D not resolved. This CDR3 is 10 amino acids long. The ends were cut back, 2 bases at V and 7 bases at J, with 2 bases in the middle. Germline lookup yields CDR1 MNHNS and CDR2 SASEGT. Written as DNA, the CDR3 is TGTGCCAGCAGTGAATCTGGCTACACCTTC. Translating gives CASSESGYTF.

The chain uses TRBV5-1 and TRBJ2-7; D perhaps matches TRBD1 (7 bases). The germline CDR1 and CDR2 sequences are SGHRS and YFSETQ. The CDR3 runs to 13 residues. V lost 5 bases and J 3 bases, leaving 12 bases between the germline ends. The CDR3 region is CASSGGGLYEQYF. The CDR3 DNA reads as TGCGCCAGCAGTGGAGGGGGCCTCTACGAGCAGTACTTC. Full variable domain (rest looked up from reference TRBV5-1 and TRBJ2-7): KAGVTQTPRYLIKTRGQQVTLSCSPISGHRSVSWYQQTPGQGLQFLFEYFSETQRNKGNFPGRFSGRQFSNSRSEMNVSTLELGDSALYLCASSGGGLYEQYFGPGTRLTVT.

This clone was counted a single time. The sample holds other DNA sequences that translate to the same CDR3. The chain is built from TRBV5-1 and TRBJ2-5, with no clear D. The CDR3 has 14 amino acids. Trimming took 0 bases from V and 4 from J, leaving 10 bases between them. Germline-derived CDR1 and CDR2 are SGHRS and YFSETQ. The CDR3 bases are TGCGCCAGCAGCTTGGTCGGCGTTCGAGAGACCCAGTACTTC. This sequence encodes CASSLVGVRETQYF.

The V gene is TRBV11-3, the J gene TRBJ2-5; TRBD1 aligns across 9 bases. The CDR3 consists of 14 residues. V shed 5 bases, J shed 4 bases, and the junction held 5 bases outside the gene matches. Per germline, CDR1 SGHNT and CDR2 YENEEA. The CDR3 sequence: CASSPTGGSETQYF. The DNA of the CDR3 is TGTGCCAGCAGCCCGACAGGGGGGTCAGAGACCCAGTACTTC.

The chain has TRBV21-1 and TRBJ1-5; TRBD1 is the table's D call and was not checked against the DNA. TRBV21-1 is labeled a pseudogene. CDR3 size: 14 residues. The CDR3 nucleotides are TGTGCCAGAGAACAGGGGCCTAGCAATCAGCCCCAGCATTTT. Encoded protein: CAREQGPSNQPQHF.

This chain joins TRBV2 and TRBJ1-1; TRBD1 matches 9 bases. There are 15 residues in the CDR3. Germline CDR1 reads SNHLY; CDR2 reads FYNNEI. The V gene end was trimmed by 6 bases and the J gene end by 10 bases; junction bases not matched to a gene: 15. For the CDR3, the DNA is TGTGCCAGCAGCCGAGACAGGACAGGGGTCGGAGGAGCTTTCTTT. Translation gives CASSRDRTGVGGAFF.

CDR3: CAGRAEKLFF. CDR3 DNA: TGCGCGGGACGAGCAGAAAAACTGTTTTTT. This chain uses TRBV20-1 with TRBJ1-4; a possible D gene is TRBD1 (5 bases). The CDR3 sequence is 10 residues long. Germline CDR1 reads DFQATT; CDR2 reads SNEGSKA (reference sequence).